This passage covers 12 T cell receptor beta chains from one sample sequenced in a study of T-cell memory formation after mild COVID-19. TCRdb passed the 5' RACE reads through MiXCR, listing each CDR3 protein once. Of about 350,000 distinct CDR3 sequences listed, roughly 13% were seen once; the top ten hold 22%. Sequencing was performed on PBMCs or a T cell subset sorted from them (not recorded which). All receptors derive from a man aged 18 to 29 who had mild COVID-19 (a few samples of this study predate the infection). Cell type and time point are not known.

This clonotype has only a few counts. The chain employs TRBV15 and TRBJ2-2, with D perhaps TRBD2 (6 bases). Germline V lookup: CDR1 LNHNV, CDR2 YYDKDF (reference sequence). V was pared by 5 bases and J by 7 bases, with 14 bases between. The CDR3 is 14 residues long. Here the CDR3 DNA reads TGTGCCACCAGCGCCGGGACTCGGGGCGGGGAGCTGTTTTTT. This codes for CATSAGTRGGELFF. Together with reference TRBV15 and TRBJ2-2, the CDR3 gives the full variable domain: DAMVIQNPRYQVTQFGKPVTLSCSQTLNHNVMYWYQQKSSQAPKLLFHYYDKDFNNEADTPDNFQSRRPNTSFCFLDIRSPGLGDTAMYLCATSAGTRGGELFFGEGSRLTVL.

The chain uses TRBV4-3 and TRBJ2-1; D may match TRBD1 or TRBD2 (5 bases each). CDR1 is LGHNA and CDR2 is YSLEER in the germline V gene. This CDR3 is 17 amino acids long. The V end was cut by 0 bases, the J end by 1 base, with 13 bases between. CDR3 sequence: CASSQDLGGASYNEQFF. Written as DNA, the CDR3 is TGCGCCAGCAGCCAAGATCTTGGGGGAGCTTCCTACAATGAGCAGTTCTTC.

This chain's CDR3 is CATSGVADPGANVLTF. The CDR3 DNA is TGTGCCACCAGCGGGGTGGCAGACCCTGGGGCCAACGTCCTGACTTTC. This chain joins TRBV15 and TRBJ2-6; D not resolved. Germline V CDR1 and CDR2: LNHNV, YYDKDF (reference sequence). V lost 5 bases and J lost 2, with 13 bases in between. The CDR3 extends over 16 amino acids.

This clonotype showed up just a few times. The gene calls are TRBV28 and TRBJ1-5, with D maybe TRBD1 (5 bases). Germline V gene lookup returns CDR1 MDHEN and CDR2 SYDVKM. V shed 6 bases and J shed 3 bases, with 21 bases lying between them. The CDR3 spans 17 residues. CDR3 amino acids: CASSSLDGTLTNQPQHF. The DNA for the CDR3 is TGTGCCAGCAGCAGCTTAGACGGGACTCTCACCAATCAGCCCCAGCATTTT.

This rearrangement joins TRBV5-5 to TRBJ2-4, with D possibly matching TRBD2 (5 bases). The ends were cut back, 4 bases at V and 0 bases at J, with 11 bases in the middle. Per the germline V gene, CDR1 is SGHKS and CDR2 is YYEKEE (reference sequence). The CDR3 covers 15 residues. The CDR3 sequence: CASSPAGVAKNIQYF. The CDR3 DNA reads TGTGCCAGCAGCCCCGCGGGTGTAGCCAAAAACATTCAGTACTTC.

The chain employs TRBV6-5 and TRBJ1-1; D not resolved. Trimming left V 1 base short and J 2 bases short, with 11 bases between. The CDR3 extends over 15 amino acids. Germline-derived CDR1 and CDR2 are MNHEY and SVGAGI. CDR3 in amino acids: CASSYFINTNTEAFF. DNA of the CDR3: TGTGCCAGCAGTTACTTTATTAATACAAACACTGAAGCTTTCTTT.

This clonotype was counted between two and nine times. The chain links TRBV7-8 to TRBJ1-2; unclear D gene. V was clipped by 5 bases and J by 4 bases, with 11 bases between them. This CDR3 is built from 13 residues. Germline V CDR1 and CDR2: SGHVS, FQNEAQ. CDR3 in amino acids: CASSPNPAYGYTF. The CDR3 coding sequence is TGTGCCAGCAGCCCAAATCCAGCCTATGGCTACACCTTC. The full variable domain, completed using reference TRBV7-8 and TRBJ1-2, is GAGVSQSPRYKVAKRGQDVALRCDPISGHVSLFWYQQALGQGPEFLTYFQNEAQLDKSGLPSDRFFAERPEGSVSTLKIQRTQQEDSAVYLCASSPNPAYGYTFGSGTRLTVV.

This clonotype was seen a few times. V gene TRBV4-1 combines with J gene TRBJ2-3; 11 positions agree with TRBD1. CDR1 MGHRA and CDR2 YSYEKL come from the germline V gene. Trimming cost V 4 bases and J 1 base; bases outside gene matches: 4. This CDR3 contains 16 residues. For the CDR3, the DNA is TGCGCCAGCAGCCGGGGACAGGGGGGAGGCACAGATACGCAGTATTTT. Translating it yields CASSRGQGGGTDTQYF.

This clonotype was recorded many times. This chain links TRBV7-2 with TRBJ1-5; 7 nucleotides line up with TRBD1. Trimming took 5 bases from V and 7 from J; bases not matched to a gene: 8. Germline CDR1 reads SGHTA; CDR2 reads FQGNSA. CDR3 length: 14 residues. The CDR3: CASSQGGSGQPQHF. CDR3 coding DNA: TGTGCCAGCAGCCAGGGGGGGAGCGGGCAGCCCCAGCATTTT.

This chain uses TRBV24-1 with TRBJ2-2; no reliable D call. V lost 5 bases, J lost 2 bases, and 8 bases lay in between. This CDR3 is 14 amino acids long. Germline CDR1 and CDR2: KGHDR and SFDVKD. DNA of the CDR3: TGTGCCACCAGTGCAGGAACAAACACCGGGGAGCTGTTTTTT. Translation: CATSAGTNTGELFF.

This clonotype was detected a few times. The chain has TRBV4-1 and TRBJ2-3; the match to TRBD2 covers 9 bases. Germline-derived CDR1 and CDR2 are MGHRA and YSYEKL. This CDR3 is 17 amino acids long. V dropped 1 base and J dropped 0; count of bases not matched to a gene: 5. CDR3 sequence (DNA): TGCGCCAGCAGCCAAGTTTTAGCGGGGGCTAGCACAGATACGCAGTATTTT. It codes for CASSQVLAGASTDTQYF.

The J gene is TRBJ2-1, the V gene TRBV5-1, with D perhaps being TRBD1 or TRBD2 (5 bases each). The germline V and J ends were trimmed by 3 bases and 1 base, with 17 bases remaining between them. The germline V gene has CDR1 SGHRS and CDR2 YFSETQ. This CDR3 has 17 amino acids. CDR3 residues: CASSSGNVGRSYNEQFF. CDR3 in DNA: TGCGCCAGCAGCTCGGGGAACGTGGGGCGTTCCTACAATGAGCAGTTCTTC.